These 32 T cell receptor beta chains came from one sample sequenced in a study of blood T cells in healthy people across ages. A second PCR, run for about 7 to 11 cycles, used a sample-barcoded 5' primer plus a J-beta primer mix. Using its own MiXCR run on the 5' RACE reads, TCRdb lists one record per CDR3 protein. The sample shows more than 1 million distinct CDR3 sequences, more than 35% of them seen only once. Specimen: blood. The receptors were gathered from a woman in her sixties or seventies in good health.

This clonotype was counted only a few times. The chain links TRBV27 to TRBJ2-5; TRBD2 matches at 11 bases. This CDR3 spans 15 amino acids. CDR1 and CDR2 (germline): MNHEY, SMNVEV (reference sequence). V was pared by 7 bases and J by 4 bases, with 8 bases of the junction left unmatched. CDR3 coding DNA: TGTGCCAGCACCCTAATAGCGGGAGGGGTAGAGACCCAGTACTTC. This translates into CASTLIAGGVETQYF.

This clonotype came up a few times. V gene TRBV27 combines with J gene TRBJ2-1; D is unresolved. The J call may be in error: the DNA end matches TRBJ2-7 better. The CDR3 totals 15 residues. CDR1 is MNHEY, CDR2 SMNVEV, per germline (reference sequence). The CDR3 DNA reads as TGTGCCAGCAGTTTCAGAGTTGGACCCTACAATGAGCAGTACTTC. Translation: CASSFRVGPYNEQYF.

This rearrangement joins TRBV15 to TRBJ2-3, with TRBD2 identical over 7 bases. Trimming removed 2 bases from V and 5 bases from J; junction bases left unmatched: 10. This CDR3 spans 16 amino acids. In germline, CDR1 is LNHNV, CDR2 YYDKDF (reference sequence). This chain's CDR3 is CATSRSRLAAQDTQYF. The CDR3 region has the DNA TGTGCCACCAGCAGATCACGACTAGCAGCACAAGATACGCAGTATTTT.

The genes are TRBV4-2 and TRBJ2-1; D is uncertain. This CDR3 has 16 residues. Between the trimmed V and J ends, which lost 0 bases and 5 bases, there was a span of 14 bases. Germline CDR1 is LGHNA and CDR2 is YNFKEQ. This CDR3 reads CASSQDAARRNNEQFF. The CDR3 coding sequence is TGTGCCAGCAGCCAAGATGCCGCTCGGAGAAACAATGAGCAGTTCTTC.

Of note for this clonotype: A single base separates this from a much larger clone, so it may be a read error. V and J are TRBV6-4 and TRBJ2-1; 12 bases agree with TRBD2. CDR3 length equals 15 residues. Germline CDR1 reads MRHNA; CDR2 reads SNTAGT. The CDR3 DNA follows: TGTGCCGGCAGGAGACTAGCGGGAGATTACAATGAGCAGTTCTTC. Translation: CAGRRLAGDYNEQFF.

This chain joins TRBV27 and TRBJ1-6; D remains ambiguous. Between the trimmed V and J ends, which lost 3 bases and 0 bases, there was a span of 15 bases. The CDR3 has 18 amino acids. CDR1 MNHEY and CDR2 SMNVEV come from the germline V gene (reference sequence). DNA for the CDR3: TGTGCCAGCAGTTTTAAGGGCGTGCCGAGCTCCTATAATTCACCCCTCCACTTT. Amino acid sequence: CASSFKGVPSSYNSPLHF.

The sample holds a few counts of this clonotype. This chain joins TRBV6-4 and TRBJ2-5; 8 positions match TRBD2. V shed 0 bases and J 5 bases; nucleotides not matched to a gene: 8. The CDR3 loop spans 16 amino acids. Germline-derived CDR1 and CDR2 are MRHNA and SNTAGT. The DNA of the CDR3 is TGTGCCAGCAGTGACTCAGCGGGAGAGTCTCAGGAGACCCAGTACTTC. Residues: CASSDSAGESQETQYF.

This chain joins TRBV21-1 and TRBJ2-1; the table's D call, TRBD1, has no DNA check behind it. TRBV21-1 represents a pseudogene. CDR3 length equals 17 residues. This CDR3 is CASSKCPTGETYNEQFF. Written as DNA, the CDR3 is TGTGCCAGCAGCAAATGCCCGACAGGGGAAACCTACAATGAGCAGTTCTTC.

The CDR3: CSVDSGPYGYTF. CDR3 in DNA: TGCAGCGTTGATAGCGGGCCCTATGGCTACACCTTC. The V and J genes are TRBV29-1 and TRBJ1-2; D is unresolved. V was cut by 3 bases and J by 4 bases, with 9 bases left in between. Germline V gene sequence: CDR1 SQVTM, CDR2 ANQGSEA. The CDR3 runs to 12 residues.

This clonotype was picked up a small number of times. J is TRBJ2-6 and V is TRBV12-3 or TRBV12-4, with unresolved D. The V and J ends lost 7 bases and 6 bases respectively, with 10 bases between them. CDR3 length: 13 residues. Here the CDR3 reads CASTTSKANVLTF. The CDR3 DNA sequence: TGTGCCAGCACCACGTCCAAGGCCAACGTCCTGACTTTC.

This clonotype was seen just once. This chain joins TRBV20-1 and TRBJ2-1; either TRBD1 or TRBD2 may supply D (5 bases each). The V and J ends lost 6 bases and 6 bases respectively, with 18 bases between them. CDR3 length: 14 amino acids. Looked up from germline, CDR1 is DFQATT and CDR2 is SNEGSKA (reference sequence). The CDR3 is CSANAGTTCNEQFF. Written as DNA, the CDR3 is TGCAGTGCAAATGCCGGGACGACATGCAATGAGCAGTTCTTC.

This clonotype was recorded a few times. The CDR3 coding sequence is TGTGCCAGCAGTAGCGGGAGGGATTCCTACAATGAGCAGTTCTTC. Protein product: CASSSGRDSYNEQFF. This sequence joins TRBV2 and TRBJ2-1, with 10 nucleotides matching TRBD2. The trim removed 5 bases at V and 1 base at J, leaving 2 bases unmatched. This CDR3 is 15 amino acids long. CDR1 is SNHLY, CDR2 FYNNEI, per germline.

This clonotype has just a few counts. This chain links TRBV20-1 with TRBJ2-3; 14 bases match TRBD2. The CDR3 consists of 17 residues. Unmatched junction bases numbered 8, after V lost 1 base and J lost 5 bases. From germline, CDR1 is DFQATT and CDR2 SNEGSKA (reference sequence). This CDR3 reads CSARGGLAGDRGDTQYF. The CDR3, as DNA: TGCAGTGCTAGAGGGGGACTAGCGGGAGATCGGGGAGATACGCAGTATTTT.

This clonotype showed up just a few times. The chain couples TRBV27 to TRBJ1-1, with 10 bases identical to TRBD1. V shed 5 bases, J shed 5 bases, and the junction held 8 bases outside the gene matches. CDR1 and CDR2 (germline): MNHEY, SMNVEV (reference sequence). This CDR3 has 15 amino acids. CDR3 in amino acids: CASSPWDRGATEAFF. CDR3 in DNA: TGTGCCAGCAGTCCATGGGACAGGGGTGCGACTGAAGCTTTCTTT.

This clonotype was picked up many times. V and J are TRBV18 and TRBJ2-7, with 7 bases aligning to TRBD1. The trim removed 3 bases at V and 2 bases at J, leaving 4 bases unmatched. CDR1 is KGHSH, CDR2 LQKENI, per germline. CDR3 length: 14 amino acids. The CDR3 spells CASSPGQPAYEQYF. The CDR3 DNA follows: TGTGCCAGCTCACCGGGACAGCCGGCCTACGAGCAGTACTTC.

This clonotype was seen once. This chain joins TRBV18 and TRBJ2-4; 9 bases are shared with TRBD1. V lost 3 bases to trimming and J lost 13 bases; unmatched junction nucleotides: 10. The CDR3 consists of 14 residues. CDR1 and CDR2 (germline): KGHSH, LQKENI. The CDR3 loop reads CASSPLGTGYVQYF. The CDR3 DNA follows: TGTGCCAGCTCACCCCTGGGGACAGGGTACGTGCAGTACTTC.

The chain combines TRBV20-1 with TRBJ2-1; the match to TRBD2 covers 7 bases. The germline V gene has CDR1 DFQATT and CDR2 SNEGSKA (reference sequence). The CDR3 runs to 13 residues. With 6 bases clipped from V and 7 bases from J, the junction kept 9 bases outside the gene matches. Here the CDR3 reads CSAAPGLPNEQFF. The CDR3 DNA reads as TGCAGTGCCGCTCCGGGACTACCGAATGAGCAGTTCTTC.

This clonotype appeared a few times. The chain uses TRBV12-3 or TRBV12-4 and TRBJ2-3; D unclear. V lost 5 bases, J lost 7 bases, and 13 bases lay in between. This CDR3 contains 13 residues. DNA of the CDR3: TGTGCCAGCAGTGTGTTGGTTAGTCATACGCAGTATTTT. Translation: CASSVLVSHTQYF.

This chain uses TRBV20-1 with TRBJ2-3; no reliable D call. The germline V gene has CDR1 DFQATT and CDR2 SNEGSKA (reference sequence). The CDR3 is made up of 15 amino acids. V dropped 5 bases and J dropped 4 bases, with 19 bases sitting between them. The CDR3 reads CSAPQPQFSADTQYF. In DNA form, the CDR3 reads TGCAGTGCTCCCCAGCCTCAGTTCTCCGCAGATACGCAGTATTTT.

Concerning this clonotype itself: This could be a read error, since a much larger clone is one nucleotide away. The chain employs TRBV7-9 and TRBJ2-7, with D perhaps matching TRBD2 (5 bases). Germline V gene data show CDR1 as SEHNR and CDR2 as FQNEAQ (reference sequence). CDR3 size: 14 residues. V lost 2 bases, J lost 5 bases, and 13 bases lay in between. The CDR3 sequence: CASSLTTGKNEQYF. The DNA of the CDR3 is TGTGCCAGCAGCTTAACAACGGGAAAGAACGAGCAGTACTTC.

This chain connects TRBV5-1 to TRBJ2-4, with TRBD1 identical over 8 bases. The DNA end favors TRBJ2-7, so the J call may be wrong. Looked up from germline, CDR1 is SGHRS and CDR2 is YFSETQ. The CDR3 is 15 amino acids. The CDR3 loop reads CASLPSPRGPYEQYF. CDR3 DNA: TGCGCCAGCCTACCCTCTCCCAGGGGGCCCTACGAGCAGTACTTC.

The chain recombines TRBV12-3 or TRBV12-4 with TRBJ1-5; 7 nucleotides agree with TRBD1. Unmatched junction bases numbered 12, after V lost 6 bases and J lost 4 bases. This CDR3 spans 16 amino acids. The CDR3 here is CASRIPLTGNNQPQHF. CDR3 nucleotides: TGTGCCAGCAGGATCCCCTTGACAGGGAATAATCAGCCCCAGCATTTT.

CDR3 region: CASSKRDTEAFF. The CDR3 region has the DNA TGCGCCAGCAGCAAGCGGGACACTGAAGCTTTCTTT. The chain combines TRBV5-1 with TRBJ1-1; D gene unclear. CDR1 SGHRS and CDR2 YFSETQ come from the germline V gene. The CDR3 spans 12 residues. V was pared by 4 bases and J by 3 bases, with 7 bases between.

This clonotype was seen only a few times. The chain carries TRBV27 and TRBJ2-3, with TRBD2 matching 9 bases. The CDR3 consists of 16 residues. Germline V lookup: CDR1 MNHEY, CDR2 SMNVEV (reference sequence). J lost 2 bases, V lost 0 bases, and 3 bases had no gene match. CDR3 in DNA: TGTGCCAGCAGTTTATCGGGACTAGCAGTCACAGATACGCAGTATTTT. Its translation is CASSLSGLAVTDTQYF.

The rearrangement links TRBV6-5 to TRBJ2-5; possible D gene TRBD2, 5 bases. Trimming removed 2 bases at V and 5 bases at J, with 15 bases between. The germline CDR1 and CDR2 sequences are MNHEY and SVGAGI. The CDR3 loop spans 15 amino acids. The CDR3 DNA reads TGTGCCAGCAGTTACGCGGCCGGGGTTAGGGAGACCCAGTACTTC. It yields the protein CASSYAAGVRETQYF.

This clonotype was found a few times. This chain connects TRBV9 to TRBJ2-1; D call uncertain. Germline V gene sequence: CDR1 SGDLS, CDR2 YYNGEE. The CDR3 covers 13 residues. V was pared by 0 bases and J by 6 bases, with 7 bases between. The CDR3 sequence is CASSVVGLNEQFF. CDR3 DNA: TGTGCCAGCAGCGTAGTAGGCCTCAATGAGCAGTTCTTC.

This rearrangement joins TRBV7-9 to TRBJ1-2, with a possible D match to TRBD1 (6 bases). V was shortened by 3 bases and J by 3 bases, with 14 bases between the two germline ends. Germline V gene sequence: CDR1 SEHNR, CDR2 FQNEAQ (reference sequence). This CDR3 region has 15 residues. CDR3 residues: CASSFGPGVDYGYTF. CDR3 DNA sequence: TGTGCCAGCAGCTTTGGACCAGGGGTTGACTATGGCTACACCTTC.

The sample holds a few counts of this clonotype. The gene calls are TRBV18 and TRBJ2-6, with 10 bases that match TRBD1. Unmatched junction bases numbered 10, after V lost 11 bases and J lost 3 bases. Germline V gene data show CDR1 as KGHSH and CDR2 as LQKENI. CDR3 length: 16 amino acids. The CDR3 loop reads CAGTTGGAFGANVLTF. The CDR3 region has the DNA TGTGCCGGAACGACAGGGGGCGCGTTTGGGGCCAACGTCCTGACTTTC.

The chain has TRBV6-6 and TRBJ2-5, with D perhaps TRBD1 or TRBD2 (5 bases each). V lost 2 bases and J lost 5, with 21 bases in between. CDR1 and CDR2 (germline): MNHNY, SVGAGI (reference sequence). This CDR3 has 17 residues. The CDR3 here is CASSYGSRAGRVETQYF. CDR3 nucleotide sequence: TGTGCCAGCAGTTACGGTTCGCGGGCAGGGCGGGTGGAGACCCAGTACTTC.

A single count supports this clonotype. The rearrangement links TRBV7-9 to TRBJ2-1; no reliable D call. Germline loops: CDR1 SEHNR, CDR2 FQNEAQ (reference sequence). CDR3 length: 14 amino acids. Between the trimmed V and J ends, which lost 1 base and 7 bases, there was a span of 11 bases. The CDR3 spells CASSLEGSLNEQFF. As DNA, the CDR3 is TGTGCCAGCAGCTTAGAGGGTTCGTTGAATGAGCAGTTCTTC.

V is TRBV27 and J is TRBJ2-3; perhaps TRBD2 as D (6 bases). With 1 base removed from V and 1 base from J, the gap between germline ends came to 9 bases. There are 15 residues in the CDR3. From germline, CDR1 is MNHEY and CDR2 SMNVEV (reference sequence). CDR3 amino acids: CASSLWPSGTDTQYF. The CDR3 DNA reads TGTGCCAGCAGTTTATGGCCTAGCGGCACAGATACGCAGTATTTT.

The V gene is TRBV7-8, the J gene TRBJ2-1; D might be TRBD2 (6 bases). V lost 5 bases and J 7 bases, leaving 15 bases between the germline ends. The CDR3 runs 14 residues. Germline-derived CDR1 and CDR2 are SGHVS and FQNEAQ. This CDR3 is CASSQWGDVNEQFF. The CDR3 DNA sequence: TGTGCCAGCAGCCAGTGGGGGGACGTTAATGAGCAGTTCTTC.